Reported below is one T cell receptor beta chain. Antigen specificity is unknown. These data originate in a study of blood T cells in healthy people across ages. Study-level points and caveats: In long-lived donors, naive CD4+ cell counts and diversity exceeded those of aged donors.

Each donor supplied ten milliliters of peripheral blood. Primed by a sample-barcoded 5' primer and a J-beta primer mix, a second PCR proceeded for 7 to 11 cycles. TCRdb re-called the 5' RACE reads with MiXCR, one entry per CDR3 protein. The sample includes about 1.8 million distinct CDR3 sequences, around half of them seen just once. The clonotype comes from a woman between 35 and 50 years old in good health. Sequenced: blood.

The CDR3 DNA sequence: TGCAGTGCTAGTCACAGGGGGCGAGAGACCCAGTACTTC. It codes for CSASHRGRETQYF. The gene calls are TRBV20-1 and TRBJ2-5; 9 nucleotides align to TRBD1. The CDR3 runs to 13 residues. Trimming removed 3 bases from V and 4 bases from J; junction bases left unmatched: 3. Germline V gene data show CDR1 as DFQATT and CDR2 as SNEGSKA (reference sequence).